A single sample gave rise to the 21 T cell receptor beta chains below, sequenced in a study of shared clonotypes between healthy human individuals (dated by TCRdb to the early 2020s). The method behind the library was the immunoSEQ multiplex PCR assay. Held by TCRdb, this immuneACCESS table contains in-frame sequences only and omits some clones. Under half of the omission traces to an unresolved V gene where checked; the cause of the rest is unknown. For this sample the table gives millions of clones, of which approximately 93% were detected only once. The ten largest make up 0.35% to 0.5% of the sample. The sequenced sample was naive CD4+ T cells from PBMCs. The cell subset or site label for this specimen denotes: CD45RA+ positively selected. Receptor source: a man between 18 and 35 years old in good health. Some clones in this sample may be carry-over from other donors' samples.

The chain employs TRBV5-1 and TRBJ1-2; D might be TRBD1 (6 bases). The length of the CDR3 is 14 residues. Deletions cut 2 bases from V and 7 bases from J, with 15 bases between. The germline V gene has CDR1 SGHRS and CDR2 YFSETQ. The CDR3 reads CASSFGRGAGGYTF. In DNA form, the CDR3 reads TGCGCCAGCAGCTTTGGAAGGGGGGCAGGTGGCTACACCTTC.

The V call is TRBV11-2, the J call TRBJ2-3; D is unresolved. The CDR3 runs 13 residues. Germline loops: CDR1 SGHAT, CDR2 FQNNGV. Trimming removed 5 bases at V and 8 bases at J, with 14 bases between. CDR3 DNA sequence: TGTGCCAGCAGCCCTTTAATCGGGTCTACGCAGTATTTT. This codes for CASSPLIGSTQYF.

This chain connects TRBV28 to TRBJ2-2; 11 bases are a match to TRBD2. There are 17 residues in the CDR3. Looked up from germline, CDR1 is MDHEN and CDR2 is SYDVKM. The trim removed 6 bases at V and 7 bases at J, leaving 13 bases unmatched. CDR3: CASSLPGSGRADGELFF. The CDR3 DNA follows: TGTGCCAGCAGCCTCCCAGGTAGCGGGAGGGCTGACGGGGAGCTGTTTTTT.

Notes on this clone: This specimen includes other DNA sequences encoding the same CDR3. The chain combines TRBV18 with TRBJ2-7; 9 bases are shared with TRBD1. CDR1 and CDR2 from the germline V gene are KGHSH and LQKENI. CDR3 size: 15 residues. V trimming: 3 bases; J trimming: 2 bases; junction bases outside the gene matches: 5. The CDR3 nucleotides are TGTGCCAGCTCACCGCCGGGACAGGGCCCCTACGAGCAGTACTTC. Translating gives CASSPPGQGPYEQYF.

The chain couples TRBV6-6 to TRBJ2-7, with 7 nucleotides matching TRBD1. There are 13 residues in the CDR3. V was clipped by 10 bases and J by 5 bases; unmatched bases: 11. Germline V CDR1 and CDR2: MNHNY, SVGAGI (reference sequence). CDR3 protein: CATRQGPWDEQYF. The DNA for the CDR3 is TGTGCCACCCGACAGGGACCTTGGGACGAGCAGTACTTC.

J is TRBJ1-2 and V is TRBV5-1; 8 bases are shared with TRBD1. CDR3 length: 15 amino acids. Germline V gene sequence: CDR1 SGHRS, CDR2 YFSETQ. V shed 5 bases and J 9 bases; nucleotides not matched to a gene: 15. CDR3 amino acids: CASSPEPGQVSRYTF. DNA of the CDR3: TGCGCCAGCAGTCCTGAACCGGGACAGGTGTCGCGCTACACCTTC.

CDR3 bases: TGTGCCAGCTCACCAATCTTAGGTAAGACGGGGAACACTGAAGCTTTCTTT. Its protein is CASSPILGKTGNTEAFF. V is TRBV18 and J is TRBJ1-1; D is unresolved. V lost 2 bases and J 1 base, leaving 17 bases between the germline ends. The CDR3 is 17 amino acids. Germline lookup yields CDR1 KGHSH and CDR2 LQKENI.

CDR3 coding DNA: TGTGCCAGCAGCTCGAGAGGGCTCGTTCAAGAGACCCAGTACTTC. Amino acids: CASSSRGLVQETQYF. The J gene is TRBJ2-5, the V gene TRBV7-8; weak D call: TRBD2 (5 bases). The CDR3 extends over 15 amino acids. Germline V gives CDR1 SGHVS, CDR2 FQNEAQ. V lost 4 bases to trimming and J lost 2 bases, with 14 bases between them.

The genes are TRBV29-1 and TRBJ1-1; D gene uncertain. V lost 2 bases, J lost 10 bases, and 14 bases lay in between. Germline lookup yields CDR1 SQVTM and CDR2 ANQGSEA. This CDR3 is 12 amino acids long. CDR3 in amino acids: CSVELHTAAAFF. Written as DNA, the CDR3 is TGCAGCGTTGAACTCCACACGGCGGCAGCTTTCTTT. Using reference TRBV29-1 and TRBJ1-1 for the parts outside the CDR3, the full variable domain is SAVISQKPSRDICQRGTSLTIQCQVDSQVTMMFWYRQQPGQSLTLIATANQGSEATYESGFVIDKFPISRPNLTFSTLTVSNMSPEDSSIYLCSVELHTAAAFFGQGTRLTVV.

This rearrangement joins TRBV28 to TRBJ1-2; the D is unclear. Germline CDR1 and CDR2: MDHEN and SYDVKM. The CDR3 totals 13 residues. V was cut by 0 bases and J by 8 bases, with 10 bases left in between. Here the CDR3 DNA reads TGTGCCAGCAGTTTATGGGGTCGAAGGGGCTACACCTTC. This sequence encodes CASSLWGRRGYTF.

The chain is built from TRBV10-3 and TRBJ2-3; D remains unclear. Trimming pared 2 bases from V and 4 bases from J, leaving 4 bases between. The CDR3 is 12 amino acids. CDR1 and CDR2 from the germline V gene are ENHRY and SYGVKD. CDR3: CAISEAADTQYF. In DNA, the CDR3 is TGTGCCATCAGTGAGGCGGCAGATACGCAGTATTTT.

The chain has TRBV5-1 and TRBJ2-1; the match to TRBD2 covers 12 bases. The CDR3 spans 16 residues. CDR1 and CDR2 (germline): SGHRS, YFSETQ. The ends lost 6 bases at V and 8 bases at J; junction bases unmatched: 12. The CDR3 bases are TGCGCCAGCAATCCCCGGGCTAGCGGGAGGGGCGATGAGCAGTTCTTC. This translates into CASNPRASGRGDEQFF.

This chain uses TRBV2 with TRBJ2-7; D is uncertain. Germline loops: CDR1 SNHLY, CDR2 FYNNEI. The CDR3 contains 15 residues. V was pared by 1 base and J by 1 base, with 11 bases between. The CDR3 DNA follows: TGTGCCAGCAGTGAAGGGTTAGGCCTTTCCTACGAGCAGTACTTC. It yields the protein CASSEGLGLSYEQYF. The full variable domain, rest sourced from reference TRBV2 and TRBJ2-7, is EPEVTQTPSHQVTQMGQEVILRCVPISNHLYFYWYRQILGQKVEFLVSFYNNEISEKSEIFDDQFSVERPDGSNFTLKIRSTKLEDSAMYFCASSEGLGLSYEQYFGPGTRLTVT.

The sample holds one count of this clone. V and J are TRBV27 and TRBJ2-3, with 9 bases lining up with TRBD1. Unmatched junction bases numbered 11, after V lost 10 bases and J lost 3 bases. Germline V gene data show CDR1 as MNHEY and CDR2 as SMNVEV (reference sequence). CDR3 length: 15 amino acids. CDR3 loop: CATRQRDRVTDTQYF. The DNA for the CDR3 is TGTGCCACCCGCCAACGGGACAGGGTTACAGATACGCAGTATTTT.

The rearrangement uses TRBV7-8 and TRBJ1-3; TRBD1 aligns across 9 bases. From germline, CDR1 is SGHVS and CDR2 FQNEAQ. With V trimmed by 0 bases and J by 4 bases, 7 bases remained unmatched. This CDR3 comprises 17 residues. The CDR3, as DNA: TGTGCCAGCAGCTTAGCGCTTGCAGGACAGGGGGGAAACACCATATATTTT. Its protein product is CASSLALAGQGGNTIYF.

The chain couples TRBV5-6 to TRBJ2-4; 7 bases map to TRBD2. The length of the CDR3 is 16 residues. Germline lookup yields CDR1 SGHDT and CDR2 YYEEEE. J gave up 3 bases and V 4 bases, and 10 bases lay outside the gene matches. The CDR3 is CASSLGGIWGKNIQYF. The DNA of the CDR3 is TGTGCCAGCAGCCTGGGAGGGATTTGGGGCAAAAACATTCAGTACTTC.

About this clone itself: This sample includes further DNA sequences coding for the same CDR3. The chain has TRBV6-5 and TRBJ1-2; D call uncertain. The germline V gene has CDR1 MNHEY and CDR2 SVGAGI. This CDR3 comprises 13 residues. V was cut by 2 bases and J by 5 bases, with 9 bases left in between. The DNA for the CDR3 is TGTGCCAGCAGTTACCCCGGTGGTTATGGCTACACCTTC. Translated, it gives CASSYPGGYGYTF.

This clone has just a few counts. The chain employs TRBV13 and TRBJ2-7, with D hard to call. Trimming removed 2 bases at V and 0 bases at J, with 5 bases between. CDR3 length: 13 residues. Germline values: CDR1 PRHDT, CDR2 FYEKMQ (reference sequence). CDR3 loop: CASSLWDSYEQYF. CDR3 DNA: TGTGCCAGCAGCTTATGGGACTCCTACGAGCAGTACTTC.

This chain uses TRBV13 with TRBJ2-5; TRBD2 matches at 12 bases. With V trimmed by 4 bases and J by 4 bases, 16 bases remained unmatched. Per the germline V gene, CDR1 is PRHDT and CDR2 is FYEKMQ (reference sequence). This CDR3 is built from 19 residues. This CDR3 reads CASSSPRGRLAGVRETQYF. The CDR3 coding sequence is TGTGCCAGCAGCTCCCCCCGGGGACGACTAGCGGGAGTGCGAGAGACCCAGTACTTC.

This clone was detected only once. This chain uses TRBV30 with TRBJ2-5, with D perhaps TRBD1 or TRBD2 (6 bases each). V was pared by 0 bases and J by 1 base, with 12 bases between. The CDR3 totals 15 residues. Germline assignment: CDR1 GTSNPN and CDR2 SVGIG (reference sequence). The CDR3 DNA is TGTGCCTGGAGTGTAGGGGGGAACCTCCAAGAGACCCAGTACTTC. This gives the protein CAWSVGGNLQETQYF.

The V and J genes are TRBV25-1 and TRBJ2-5, with TRBD2 as a possible D gene (6 bases). Trimming cost V 8 bases and J 4 bases, with 14 bases left between them. Germline V gives CDR1 MGHDK, CDR2 SYGVNS. The CDR3 spans 13 residues. The CDR3 protein is CASHPTGVETQYF. The CDR3 DNA follows: TGTGCCAGCCACCCCACGGGAGTAGAGACCCAGTACTTC.